These 23 T cell receptor beta chains came from one sample sequenced in a study of OX40 agonist ivuxolimab in advanced cancers. The table came from immunoSEQ multiplex PCR; TCRdb's copy has only in-frame clones and leaves some out. The table has around 46,000 clones, around 89% seen once. The sequenced sample was CD4+ or CD8+ T cells sorted from blood, obtained in a trial of the OX40 agonist ivuxolimab. The source of these receptors is an adult with an advanced solid tumor such as melanoma, head and neck, liver or kidney cancer.

This clone has just one count. The V call is TRBV27, the J call TRBJ2-7; no firm D call. CDR1 is MNHEY, CDR2 SMNVEV, per germline (reference sequence). Deletions cut 4 bases from V and 2 bases from J, with 3 bases between. The length of the CDR3 is 11 residues. The CDR3 coding sequence is TGTGCCAGCAGTTCCCCCTACGAGCAGTACTTC. It encodes CASSSPYEQYF.

The V and J genes are TRBV7-8 and TRBJ2-2; D might be TRBD1 or TRBD2, each matching 5 bases. Trimming stripped 2 bases from V and 4 bases from J, with 11 bases between. Germline V gene data show CDR1 as SGHVS and CDR2 as FQNEAQ. The CDR3 totals 15 residues. CDR3: CASSLYTGGTGELFF. CDR3 bases: TGTGCCAGCAGCTTATACACTGGGGGCACCGGGGAGCTGTTTTTT.

The genes are TRBV28 and TRBJ1-5; 7 nucleotides align to TRBD1. Germline V gives CDR1 MDHEN, CDR2 SYDVKM. The CDR3 loop spans 17 amino acids. Germline trimming cut 4 bases from V and 0 bases from J; bases unmatched to any gene: 9. For the CDR3, the DNA is TGTGCCAGCAGTTCTCACCGGACAGGATATAGCAATCAGCCCCAGCATTTT. Its translation: CASSSHRTGYSNQPQHF.

V usage is TRBV19 and J usage is TRBJ2-5; TRBD2 agrees at 15 bases. Germline V CDR1 and CDR2: LNHDA, SQIVND (reference sequence). The trim removed 5 bases at V and 6 bases at J, leaving 10 bases unmatched. This CDR3 comprises 17 residues. The CDR3 protein is CASSSDSGTSGRQTQYF. The CDR3 DNA reads as TGTGCCAGTAGTTCGGACTCCGGGACTAGCGGGAGGCAGACCCAGTACTTC.

This clone was seen once. V and J are TRBV27 and TRBJ2-2; no clear D. V dropped 1 base and J dropped 0 bases, with 9 bases sitting between them. The CDR3 loop spans 16 amino acids. The V gene's germline CDR1 is MNHEY and CDR2 SMNVEV (reference sequence). The CDR3 DNA reads as TGTGCCAGCAGTTTATATCCAGGCCCGAACACCGGGGAGCTGTTTTTT. Encoded protein: CASSLYPGPNTGELFF.

The chain uses TRBV14 and TRBJ1-2; 7 nucleotides agree with TRBD1. The V segment lost 6 bases and the J segment 8 bases; nucleotides outside the gene matches: 9. The CDR3 sequence is 13 residues long. CDR1 is SGHDN, CDR2 FVKESK, per germline. The CDR3 DNA sequence: TGTGCCAGCAGGGTAACAGGGGAAGGAGGCTACACCTTC. This translates into CASRVTGEGGYTF.

The count of this clone is one. This chain uses TRBV4-1 with TRBJ1-2; 7 bases are shared with TRBD1. Germline trimming cut 3 bases from V and 4 bases from J; bases unmatched to any gene: 14. The germline gives CDR1 MGHRA, CDR2 YSYEKL. The CDR3 contains 17 residues. CDR3 sequence: CASSQNPNSAGGYGYTF. DNA of the CDR3: TGCGCCAGCAGCCAGAATCCGAACTCGGCAGGGGGCTATGGCTACACCTTC.

This clone was seen once. The chain recombines TRBV10-3 with TRBJ1-5, with unresolved D. CDR1 is ENHRY, CDR2 SYGVKD, per germline. This CDR3 region has 15 residues. Trimming cost V 3 bases and J 1 base, with 10 bases left between them. Here the CDR3 DNA reads TGTGCCATCAGTGAAGTGGACGGGAGCAATCAGCCCCAGCATTTT. Translating gives CAISEVDGSNQPQHF.

This clone appeared once. The CDR3 nucleotides read TGCGCCAGCAGCCAAGATCCAGAGAACACTGAAGCTTTCTTT. Amino acid sequence: CASSQDPENTEAFF. The gene calls are TRBV4-1 and TRBJ1-1; the D is unclear. V lost 0 bases and J 1 base, leaving 6 bases between the germline ends. The CDR3 has 14 residues. Looked up from germline, CDR1 is MGHRA and CDR2 is YSYEKL.

This clone was seen once. The rearrangement links TRBV10-3 to TRBJ1-4; D is unclear. The CDR3 sequence is 18 residues long. Trimming stripped 0 bases from V and 0 bases from J, with 14 bases between. Germline CDR1 reads ENHRY; CDR2 reads SYGVKD. CDR3 coding DNA: TGTGCCATCAGTGAGTCAATCCTATCAGAGGCAACTAATGAAAAACTGTTTTTT. Residues: CAISESILSEATNEKLFF.

J is TRBJ2-7 and V is TRBV13, with TRBD1 as a possible D gene (6 bases). V was shortened by 3 bases and J by 4 bases, with 13 bases between the two germline ends. The CDR3 extends over 14 amino acids. Germline lookup yields CDR1 PRHDT and CDR2 FYEKMQ (reference sequence). The CDR3 here is CASSLTGTVYEQYF. The CDR3 DNA is TGTGCCAGCAGCTTGACAGGCACGGTTTACGAGCAGTACTTC.

The chain carries TRBV21-1 and TRBJ2-1; no check of the table's D call, TRBD2, against the DNA was made. TRBV21-1 is classified as a pseudogene. This CDR3 contains 16 residues. The CDR3 reads CASSKAATSGYNEQFF. CDR3 nucleotides: TGTGCCAGCAGCAAAGCTGCGACTAGCGGCTACAATGAGCAGTTCTTC.

The CDR3 nucleotides are TGCGCCAGCAGCTGGACATCGGGACAGAACACCGGGGAGCTGTTTTTT. Translated, it gives CASSWTSGQNTGELFF. The V call is TRBV5-1, the J call TRBJ2-2, with D possibly TRBD1 on 6 matching bases. CDR1 and CDR2 (germline): SGHRS, YFSETQ. Trimming stripped 3 bases from V and 1 base from J, with 13 bases between. The length of the CDR3 is 16 residues.

This chain links TRBV15 with TRBJ2-7; no definite D call. CDR3 length equals 11 residues. The V end lost 6 bases, the J end lost 0 bases, and 3 bases lay between the germline ends. Germline V gives CDR1 LNHNV, CDR2 YYDKDF (reference sequence). The CDR3 region is CATSDSYEQYF. The CDR3 coding sequence is TGTGCCACCAGTGACTCCTACGAGCAGTACTTC.

This clone was seen a handful of times. V and J are TRBV14 and TRBJ2-1; 8 positions agree with TRBD1. V lost 6 bases to trimming and J lost 7 bases; unmatched junction nucleotides: 5. The CDR3 length is 13 residues. Per the germline V gene, CDR1 is SGHDN and CDR2 is FVKESK. CDR3 protein: CASSHRGYNEQFF. The CDR3 DNA is TGTGCCAGCAGTCACAGGGGGTATAATGAGCAGTTCTTC.

The CDR3 DNA is TGTGCCAGTAGTAACCGGGACGGCCCTCTCGAGCAGTACTTC. Amino acids: CASSNRDGPLEQYF. The V gene is TRBV19, the J gene TRBJ2-7; D tentatively fits TRBD1 or TRBD2 (5 bases each). This CDR3 is built from 14 residues. V was shortened by 4 bases and J by 6 bases, with 16 bases between the two germline ends. The V gene's germline CDR1 is LNHDA and CDR2 SQIVND (reference sequence).

J is TRBJ2-7 and V is TRBV2, with D possibly called TRBD1 or TRBD2 (6 bases each). Looked up from germline, CDR1 is SNHLY and CDR2 is FYNNEI. The length of the CDR3 is 14 residues. The germline V and J ends were trimmed by 4 bases and 3 bases, with 13 bases remaining between them. CDR3 region: CASSGGAVGYEQYF. The CDR3 DNA reads TGTGCCAGCAGTGGGGGGGCGGTAGGCTACGAGCAGTACTTC.

The chain recombines TRBV7-8 with TRBJ2-7; 10 bases agree with TRBD2. J was trimmed by 2 bases and V by 5 bases; bases with no gene match: 6. CDR1 is SGHVS and CDR2 is FQNEAQ in the germline V gene. The CDR3 runs 15 residues. CDR3 bases: TGTGCCAGCAGCGTCGGACTAGCGGAGCCCTACGAGCAGTACTTC. Protein product: CASSVGLAEPYEQYF. The complete variable domain, with remaining parts taken from reference TRBV7-8 and TRBJ2-7, reads GAGVSQSPRYKVAKRGQDVALRCDPISGHVSLFWYQQALGQGPEFLTYFQNEAQLDKSGLPSDRFFAERPEGSVSTLKIQRTQQEDSAVYLCASSVGLAEPYEQYFGPGTRLTVT.

This clone has a single count. The rearrangement joins TRBV19 to TRBJ2-3; a possible D gene is TRBD2 (6 bases). The CDR3 loop spans 15 amino acids. Germline CDR1 is LNHDA and CDR2 is SQIVND (reference sequence). V lost 3 bases and J lost 4, with 14 bases in between. Written as DNA, the CDR3 is TGTGCCAGTAGTATCCTCCGGGAGCCGGCAGATACGCAGTATTTT. It specifies CASSILREPADTQYF. The variable domain in full, with the rest retrieved from reference TRBV19 and TRBJ2-3, is DGGITQSPKYLFRKEGQNVTLSCEQNLNHDAMYWYRQDPGQGLRLIYYSQIVNDFQKGDIAEGYSVSREKKESFPLTVTSAQKNPTAFYLCASSILREPADTQYFGPGTRLTVL.

The chain employs TRBV6-1 and TRBJ2-7, with D unresolved. This CDR3 region has 12 residues. Trimming shortened V by 1 base and J by 3 bases, and 4 bases separated the two germline ends. The germline V gene has CDR1 MNHNS and CDR2 SASEGT. The CDR3 DNA reads as TGTGCCAGCAGTGAAGGTGGCTACGAGCAGTACTTC. Its translation is CASSEGGYEQYF.

This chain links TRBV6-6 with TRBJ2-7, with 7 bases that match TRBD1. CDR3 length: 14 residues. Trimming took 1 base from V and 7 from J; bases not matched to a gene: 7. Looked up from germline, CDR1 is MNHNY and CDR2 is SVGAGI (reference sequence). The CDR3 protein is CASSYLGQQLEQYF. The CDR3 DNA is TGTGCCAGCAGTTACTTGGGACAGCAATTAGAGCAGTACTTC.

CDR3 in amino acids: CASSPSGYEQYF. The CDR3 region has the DNA TGTGCCAGCAGTCCTAGCGGCTACGAGCAGTACTTC. V and J are TRBV27 and TRBJ2-7; TRBD2 aligns across 7 bases. The CDR3 runs 12 residues. V lost 5 bases, J lost 3 bases, and 1 base stayed unmatched. Germline V gene lookup returns CDR1 MNHEY and CDR2 SMNVEV (reference sequence).

The chain joins TRBV5-6 to TRBJ1-5; a possible D gene is TRBD1 (6 bases). Germline loops: CDR1 SGHDT, CDR2 YYEEEE. Trimming stripped 3 bases from V and 7 bases from J, with 17 bases between. The CDR3 spans 15 residues. CDR3 loop: CASSSGQTSGQPQHF. The CDR3 bases are TGTGCCAGCAGCTCTGGACAGACCTCAGGGCAGCCCCAGCATTTT.